This TCR beta chain was sequenced for a study of cytomegalovirus exposure and HLA in healthy donors. Study as a whole: An analysis done earlier identified 100 million to 140 million unique TCR beta sequences from approximately 170 million T cells.

Study-level findings and limits: Researchers catalogued about 150 TCR beta chains as cytomegalovirus-associated. Across HLA loci, a later analysis found differing TCR association rates, with DRB1 most and HLA-C fewest.

Details on this clone: Antigen: not known.

The junction had 10 bases not matched to a gene; V was cut back by 3 bases and J by 0 bases. The CDR3 spans 17 residues. CDR1 is SGDLS and CDR2 is YYNGEE in the germline V gene. The PCR ran on 60 Vbeta and 13 Jbeta primers. Generated by immunoSEQ multiplex PCR, the TCRdb table keeps only in-frame clones and is missing some. The sample includes about 210,000 clones, roughly 80% of them seen just once. The origin of this receptor is a young man in good health and CMV-seronegative. Sequencing was performed on PBMCs. This sequence joins TRBV9 and TRBJ2-3; 7 bases are shared with TRBD2. The chain's CDR3 is CASSDSWGGESTDTQYF. The DNA for the CDR3 is TGTGCCAGCAGCGATTCATGGGGGGGGGAGAGCACAGATACGCAGTATTTT.